The 5 T cell receptor beta chains reported below all come from one sample, sequenced in a study of T cells in women clearing cervical HPV infection (dated by TCRdb to between 2018 and 2020). The method behind the library was the immunoSEQ multiplex PCR assay. TCRdb holds this immuneACCESS table with in-frame rearrangements only. Some clones are missing; in checked studies, unresolved V genes explain under half, and the rest has no known cause. The table for this sample shows around 21,000 clones. Roughly 16% of the sample is taken by the ten largest. The sequenced sample consisted of blood buffy coat. These receptors came from a woman between 18 and 70 years old with a cervical HPV16 infection that either progressed to CIN3+ or cleared (not recorded which).

Points on this clone: From the germline J gene comes the end of the CDR3, since the read stops 3 residues before it. This chain connects TRBV19 to TRBJ1-2; D remains unclear. Germline V lookup: CDR1 LNHDA, CDR2 SQIVND (reference sequence). The CDR3 loop spans 14 amino acids. CDR3 bases read: TGTGCCAGTAGTATAGAACCTTACCCCTACGAC. Translated: CASSIEPYPYD. The entire CDR3 sequence reads CASSIEPYPYDYTF.

On this clone: The read gets to within 3 residues of the CDR3 end, and the germline J gene fills in the rest. V usage is TRBV18 and J usage is TRBJ1-2; TRBD1 matches at 7 bases. This CDR3 is built from 15 residues. Per germline, CDR1 KGHSH and CDR2 LQKENI. The DNA read from the CDR3 is TGTGCCAGCTCACCTGGGGGACAGCCTACCTACGAC. Translated, it gives CASSPGGQPTYD. The CDR3 reads in full as CASSPGGQPTYDYTF.

Worth noting for this clone: The read is 3 residues too short to cover the CDR3 end, so that end is filled in from the germline J gene. V and J are TRBV7-2 and TRBJ2-2, with D possibly being TRBD1 (5 bases). Germline CDR1 SGHTA, CDR2 FQGNSA. The length of the CDR3 is 13 residues. V lost 5 bases and J lost 6, with 10 bases in between. The chain's CDR3 is CASSLMGPGELFF. CDR3 DNA (partial): TGTGCCAGCAGCCTGATGGGGCCCGGGGAG.

As for this clone: The read is 3 residues too short to cover the CDR3 end, so that end is filled in from the germline J gene. The rearrangement joins TRBV7-8 to TRBJ1-6, with TRBD1 matching 11 bases. Looked up from germline, CDR1 is SGHVS and CDR2 is FQNEAQ. V lost 5 bases to trimming and J lost 6 bases; unmatched junction nucleotides: 12. The CDR3 contains 18 residues. The CDR3 sequence: CASSGPGQGVIGNSPLHF. The CDR3 DNA, read in part, is TGTGCCAGCAGCGGACCGGGACAGGGGGTAATAGGTAATTCACCC.

A remark on this clone: The read is 3 residues too short to cover the CDR3 end, so that end is filled in from the germline J gene. This rearrangement joins TRBV30 to TRBJ1-2; no clear D gene. Germline lookup yields CDR1 GTSNPN and CDR2 SVGIG (reference sequence). This CDR3 spans 13 amino acids. CDR3 protein: CAGLKVGSYDYTF. The part of the CDR3 DNA that was read is TGTGCCGGACTAAAGGTGGGGTCCTACGAC.